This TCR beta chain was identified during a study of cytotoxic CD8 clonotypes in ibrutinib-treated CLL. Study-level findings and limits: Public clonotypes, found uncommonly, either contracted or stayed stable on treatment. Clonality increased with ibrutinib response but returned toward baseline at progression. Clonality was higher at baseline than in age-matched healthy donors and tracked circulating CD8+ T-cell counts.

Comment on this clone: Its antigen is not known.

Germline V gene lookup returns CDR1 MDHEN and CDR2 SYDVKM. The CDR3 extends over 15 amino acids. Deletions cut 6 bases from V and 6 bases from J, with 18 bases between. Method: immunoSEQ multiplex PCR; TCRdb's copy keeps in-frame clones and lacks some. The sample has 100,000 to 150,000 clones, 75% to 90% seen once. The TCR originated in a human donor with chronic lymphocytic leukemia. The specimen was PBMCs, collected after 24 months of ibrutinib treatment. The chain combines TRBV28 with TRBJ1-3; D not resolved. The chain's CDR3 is CASSYHLDLKNTIYF. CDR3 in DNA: TGTGCCAGCAGCTACCACCTGGACCTAAAAAACACCATATATTTT.